The clone carrying this T cell receptor beta chain was counted once. Data came from immunoSEQ multiplex PCR; TCRdb stores just in-frame clones and leaves some out. The sample includes about 20,000 clones, roughly 78% of them seen just once. The source of the sample is a study of OX40 agonist ivuxolimab in advanced cancers. The wider study: Ivuxolimab, an antibody that agonizes OX40 (CD134), was administered to the patients.

The germline gives CDR1 MNHEY, CDR2 SMNVEV (reference sequence). This CDR3 has 15 amino acids. V trimming: 3 bases; J trimming: 4 bases; junction bases outside the gene matches: 5. This receptor was identified in an adult with an advanced solid tumor such as melanoma, head and neck, liver or kidney cancer. This chain links TRBV27 with TRBJ2-2; the match to TRBD1 covers 7 bases. This material consisted of CD4+ or CD8+ T cells sorted from blood, taken in a trial of the OX40 agonist ivuxolimab. The CDR3: CASSFSRGPTGELFF. In DNA form, the CDR3 reads TGTGCCAGCAGTTTCAGTAGGGGGCCCACCGGGGAGCTGTTTTTT.